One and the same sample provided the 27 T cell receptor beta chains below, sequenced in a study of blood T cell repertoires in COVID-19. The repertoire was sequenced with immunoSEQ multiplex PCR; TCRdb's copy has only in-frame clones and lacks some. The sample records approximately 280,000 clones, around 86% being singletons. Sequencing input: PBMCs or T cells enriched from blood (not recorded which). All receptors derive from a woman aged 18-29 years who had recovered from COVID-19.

The CDR3 nucleotides read TGTGCCAGTAGTATAGGGGAGGAGCAGTACTTC. It yields the protein CASSIGEEQYF. The chain recombines TRBV19 with TRBJ2-7, with D possibly TRBD2 on 5 matching bases. With 1 base removed from V and 7 bases from J, the gap between germline ends came to 5 bases. Germline assignment: CDR1 LNHDA and CDR2 SQIVND (reference sequence). This CDR3 has 11 residues.

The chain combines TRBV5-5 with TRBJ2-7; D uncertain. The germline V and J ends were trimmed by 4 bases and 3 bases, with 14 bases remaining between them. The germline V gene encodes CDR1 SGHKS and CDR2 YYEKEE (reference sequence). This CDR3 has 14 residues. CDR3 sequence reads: CASSIENDYYEQYF. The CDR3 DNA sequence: TGTGCCAGCAGCATAGAGAATGATTACTACGAGCAGTACTTC.

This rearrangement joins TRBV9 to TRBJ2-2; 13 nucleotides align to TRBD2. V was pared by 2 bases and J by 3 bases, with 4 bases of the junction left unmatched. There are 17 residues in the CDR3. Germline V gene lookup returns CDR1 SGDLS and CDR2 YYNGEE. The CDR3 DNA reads TGTGCCAGCAGCGTCCGGACTAGCGGGAGAGACACCGGGGAGCTGTTTTTT. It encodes CASSVRTSGRDTGELFF.

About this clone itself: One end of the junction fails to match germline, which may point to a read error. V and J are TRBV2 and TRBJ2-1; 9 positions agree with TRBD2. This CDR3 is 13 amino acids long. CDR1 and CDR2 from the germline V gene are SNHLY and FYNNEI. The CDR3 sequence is CASSEGLATTGLF. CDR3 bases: TGTGCCAGCAGTGAGGGACTAGCTACAACCGGGCTCTTC.

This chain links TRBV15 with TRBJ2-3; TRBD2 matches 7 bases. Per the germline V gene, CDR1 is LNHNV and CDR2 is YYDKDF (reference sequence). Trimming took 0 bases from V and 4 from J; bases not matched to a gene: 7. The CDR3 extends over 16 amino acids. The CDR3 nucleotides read TGTGCCACCAGCAGAGATAGGGGAGGGAGCGCAGATACGCAGTATTTT. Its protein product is CATSRDRGGSADTQYF.

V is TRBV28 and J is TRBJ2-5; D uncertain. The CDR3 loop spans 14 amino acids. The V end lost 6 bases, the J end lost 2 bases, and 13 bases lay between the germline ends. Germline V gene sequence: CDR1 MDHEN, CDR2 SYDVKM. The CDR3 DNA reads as TGTGCCAGCAGGAACCGACTGTCACAAGAGACCCAGTACTTC. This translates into CASRNRLSQETQYF.

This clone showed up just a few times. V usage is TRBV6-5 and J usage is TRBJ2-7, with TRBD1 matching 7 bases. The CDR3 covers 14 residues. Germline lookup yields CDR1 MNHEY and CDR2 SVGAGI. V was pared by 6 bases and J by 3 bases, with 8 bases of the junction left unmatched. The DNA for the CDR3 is TGTGCCAGCAGGATACAGGGGTCGGGCTACGAGCAGTACTTC. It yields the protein CASRIQGSGYEQYF.

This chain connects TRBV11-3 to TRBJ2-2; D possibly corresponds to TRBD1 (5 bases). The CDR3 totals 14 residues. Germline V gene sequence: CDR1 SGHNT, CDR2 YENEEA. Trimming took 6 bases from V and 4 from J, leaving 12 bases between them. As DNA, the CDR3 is TGTGCCAGCAGTTCCGACAGATCCACCGGGGAGCTGTTTTTT. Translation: CASSSDRSTGELFF.

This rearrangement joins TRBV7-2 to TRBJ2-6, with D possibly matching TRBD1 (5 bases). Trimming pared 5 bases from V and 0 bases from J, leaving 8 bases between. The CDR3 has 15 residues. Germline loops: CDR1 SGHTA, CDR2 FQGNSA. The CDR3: CASSTQVSGANVLTF. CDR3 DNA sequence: TGTGCCAGCAGCACACAGGTCTCTGGGGCCAACGTCCTGACTTTC.

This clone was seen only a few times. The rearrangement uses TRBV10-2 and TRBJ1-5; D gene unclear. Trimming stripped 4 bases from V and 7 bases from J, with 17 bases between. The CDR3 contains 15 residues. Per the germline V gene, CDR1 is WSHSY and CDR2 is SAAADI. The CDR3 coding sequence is TGCGCCAGCAGTGGGAGTGGAACACCGGAGCAGCCCCAGCATTTT. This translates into CASSGSGTPEQPQHF.

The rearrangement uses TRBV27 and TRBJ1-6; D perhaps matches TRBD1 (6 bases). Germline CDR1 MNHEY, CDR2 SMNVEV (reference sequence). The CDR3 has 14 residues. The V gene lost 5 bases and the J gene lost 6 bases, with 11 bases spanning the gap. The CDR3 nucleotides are TGTGCCAGCAGTCCCAACAGGGTTAATTCACCCCTCCACTTT. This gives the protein CASSPNRVNSPLHF.

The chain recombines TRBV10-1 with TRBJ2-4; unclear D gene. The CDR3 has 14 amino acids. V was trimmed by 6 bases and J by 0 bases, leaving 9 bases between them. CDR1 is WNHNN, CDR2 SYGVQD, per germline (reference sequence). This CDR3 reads CASSEELAKNIQYF. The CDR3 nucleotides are TGCGCCAGCAGCGAAGAGCTAGCCAAAAACATTCAGTACTTC.

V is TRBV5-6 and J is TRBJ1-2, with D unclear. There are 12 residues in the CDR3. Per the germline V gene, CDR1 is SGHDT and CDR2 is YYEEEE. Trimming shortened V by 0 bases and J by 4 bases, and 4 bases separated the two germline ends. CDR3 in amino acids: CASSLVRYGYTF. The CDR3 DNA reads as TGTGCCAGCAGCTTGGTTCGCTATGGCTACACCTTC.

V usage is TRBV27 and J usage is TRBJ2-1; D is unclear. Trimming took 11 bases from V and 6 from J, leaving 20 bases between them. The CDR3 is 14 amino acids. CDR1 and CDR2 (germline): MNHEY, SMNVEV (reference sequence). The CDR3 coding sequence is TGTGCCGCAGGTCAGCCCCGTTTCGGCAATGAGCAGTTCTTC. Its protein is CAAGQPRFGNEQFF.

CDR3 DNA sequence: TGCGCCAGCAGCCAAGATTTCAGCGGGGGCGGGGTGGGCACAGATACGCAGTATTTT. Protein: CASSQDFSGGGVGTDTQYF. The chain combines TRBV4-1 with TRBJ2-3, with TRBD2 identical over 8 bases. V dropped 0 bases and J dropped 1; count of bases not matched to a gene: 12. Looked up from germline, CDR1 is MGHRA and CDR2 is YSYEKL. The CDR3 length is 19 residues.

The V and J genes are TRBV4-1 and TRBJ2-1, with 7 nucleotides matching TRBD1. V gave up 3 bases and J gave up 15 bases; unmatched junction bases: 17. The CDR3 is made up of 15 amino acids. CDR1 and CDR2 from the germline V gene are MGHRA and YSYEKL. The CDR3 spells CASSQGPTGEVPRFF. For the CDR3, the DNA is TGCGCCAGCAGCCAGGGCCCTACAGGGGAAGTTCCCCGGTTCTTC.

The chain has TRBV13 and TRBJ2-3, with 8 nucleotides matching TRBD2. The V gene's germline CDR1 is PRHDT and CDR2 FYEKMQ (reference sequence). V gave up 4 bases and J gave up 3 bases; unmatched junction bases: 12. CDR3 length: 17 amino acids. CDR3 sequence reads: CASSCTAAGERTDTQYF. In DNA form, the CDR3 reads TGTGCCAGCAGCTGTACCGCAGCGGGAGAGAGGACAGATACGCAGTATTTT.

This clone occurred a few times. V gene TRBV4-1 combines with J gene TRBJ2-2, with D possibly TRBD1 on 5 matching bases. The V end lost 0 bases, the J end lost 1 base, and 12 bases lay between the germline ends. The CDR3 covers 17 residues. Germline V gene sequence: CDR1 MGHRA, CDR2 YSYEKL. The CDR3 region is CASSQDPRQLNTGELFF. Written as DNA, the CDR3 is TGCGCCAGCAGCCAAGATCCCCGACAGTTGAACACCGGGGAGCTGTTTTTT.

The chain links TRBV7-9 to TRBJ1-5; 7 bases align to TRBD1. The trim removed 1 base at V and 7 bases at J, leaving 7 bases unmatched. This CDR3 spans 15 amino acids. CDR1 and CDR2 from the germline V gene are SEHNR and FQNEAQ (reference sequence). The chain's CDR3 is CASSLGGTAVQPQHF. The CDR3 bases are TGTGCCAGCAGCTTAGGCGGGACAGCGGTCCAGCCCCAGCATTTT.

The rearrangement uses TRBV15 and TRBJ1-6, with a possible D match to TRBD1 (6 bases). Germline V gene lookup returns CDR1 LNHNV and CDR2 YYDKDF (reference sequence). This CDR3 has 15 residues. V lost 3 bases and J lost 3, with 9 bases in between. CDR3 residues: CATSSRGIYNSPLHF. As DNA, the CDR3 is TGTGCCACCAGCAGCAGGGGAATCTATAATTCACCCCTCCACTTT. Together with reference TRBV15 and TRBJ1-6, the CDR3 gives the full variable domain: DAMVIQNPRYQVTQFGKPVTLSCSQTLNHNVMYWYQQKSSQAPKLLFHYYDKDFNNEADTPDNFQSRRPNTSFCFLDIRSPGLGDTAMYLCATSSRGIYNSPLHFGNGTRLTVT.

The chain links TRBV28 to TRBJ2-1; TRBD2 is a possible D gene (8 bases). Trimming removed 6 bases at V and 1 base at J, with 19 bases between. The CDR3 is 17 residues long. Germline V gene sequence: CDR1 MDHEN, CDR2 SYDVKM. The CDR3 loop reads CASRGPGGGLSYNEQFF. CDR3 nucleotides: TGTGCCAGCAGGGGGCCGGGAGGGGGCCTATCCTACAATGAGCAGTTCTTC.

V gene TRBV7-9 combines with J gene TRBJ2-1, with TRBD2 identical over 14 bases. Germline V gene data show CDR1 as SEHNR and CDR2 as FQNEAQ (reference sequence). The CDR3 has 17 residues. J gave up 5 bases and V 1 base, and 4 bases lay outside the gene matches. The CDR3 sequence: CASSLGLAGGRDNEQFF. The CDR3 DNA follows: TGTGCCAGCAGCTTAGGACTAGCGGGAGGGAGAGACAATGAGCAGTTCTTC.

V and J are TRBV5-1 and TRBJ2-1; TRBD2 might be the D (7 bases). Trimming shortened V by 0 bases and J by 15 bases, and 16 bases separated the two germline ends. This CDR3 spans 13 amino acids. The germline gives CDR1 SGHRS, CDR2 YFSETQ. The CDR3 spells CASSLVGGRGLFF. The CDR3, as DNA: TGCGCCAGCAGCTTGGTTGGAGGGAGGGGGTTGTTCTTC.

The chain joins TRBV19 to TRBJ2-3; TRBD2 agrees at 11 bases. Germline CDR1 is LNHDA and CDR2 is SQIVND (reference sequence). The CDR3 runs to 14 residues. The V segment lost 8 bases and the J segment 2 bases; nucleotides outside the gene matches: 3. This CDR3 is CASALAGVTDTQYF. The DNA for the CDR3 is TGTGCCAGTGCACTAGCGGGGGTCACAGATACGCAGTATTTT.

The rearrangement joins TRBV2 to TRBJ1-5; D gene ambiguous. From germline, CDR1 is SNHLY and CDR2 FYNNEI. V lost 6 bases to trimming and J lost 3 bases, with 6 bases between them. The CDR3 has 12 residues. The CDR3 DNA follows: TGTGCCAGCAGGAGAATCAATCAGCCCCAGCATTTT. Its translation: CASRRINQPQHF.

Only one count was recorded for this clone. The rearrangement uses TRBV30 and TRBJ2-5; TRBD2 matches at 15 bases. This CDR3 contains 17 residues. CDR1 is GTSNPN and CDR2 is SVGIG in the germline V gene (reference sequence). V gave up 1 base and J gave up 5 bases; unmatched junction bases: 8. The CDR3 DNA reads TGTGCCTGGAGTGCAACCCTCGGGACTAGCGGGGGGGAGACCCAGTACTTC. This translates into CAWSATLGTSGGETQYF.

In DNA form, the CDR3 reads TGTGCCACCAGTGATCAAGACAGGGATTATGGCTACACCTTC. Its translation is CATSDQDRDYGYTF. This rearrangement joins TRBV24-1 to TRBJ1-2, with 7 bases lining up with TRBD1. The length of the CDR3 is 14 residues. V shed 3 bases, J shed 5 bases, and the junction held 5 bases outside the gene matches. CDR1 and CDR2 (germline): KGHDR, SFDVKD.